The source of this T cell receptor (beta chain) is a study of control samples from healthy donors and cancer patients. TCRdb keeps only in-frame clones here, not all; method: immunoSEQ multiplex PCR. The sample includes over 150,000 clones, 85% to 95% of them seen just once. The CDR3 totals 16 residues. The sample comprised blood. The origin of this receptor is a woman younger than 30 in good health. The chain employs TRBV21-1 and TRBJ1-1; the table gives TRBD1 as D, unverified against the DNA. TRBV21-1 is an annotated pseudogene. This CDR3 is CASTFLLETGNTEAFF. Here the CDR3 DNA reads TGTGCCAGCACCTTTCTCCTCGAAACAGGGAACACTGAAGCTTTCTTT.